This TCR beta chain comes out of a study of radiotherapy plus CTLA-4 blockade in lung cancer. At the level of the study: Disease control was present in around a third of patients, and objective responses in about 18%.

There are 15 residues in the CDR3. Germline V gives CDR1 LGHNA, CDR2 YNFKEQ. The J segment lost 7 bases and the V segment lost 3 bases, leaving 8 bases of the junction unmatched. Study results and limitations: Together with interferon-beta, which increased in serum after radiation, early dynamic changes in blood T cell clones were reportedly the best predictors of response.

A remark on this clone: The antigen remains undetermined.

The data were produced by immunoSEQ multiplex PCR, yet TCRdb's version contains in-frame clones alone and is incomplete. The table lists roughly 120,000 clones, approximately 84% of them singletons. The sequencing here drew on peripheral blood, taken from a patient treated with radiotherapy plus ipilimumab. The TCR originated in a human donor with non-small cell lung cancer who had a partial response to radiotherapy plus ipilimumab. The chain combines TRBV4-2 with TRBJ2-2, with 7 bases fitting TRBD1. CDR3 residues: CASSHSDRADGELFF. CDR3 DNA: TGTGCCAGCAGCCATAGCGACAGGGCAGACGGGGAGCTGTTTTTT.